This T cell receptor beta chain was retrieved from a study of naive and memory T cell subsets. V was clipped by 6 bases and J by 4 bases; unmatched bases: 6. CDR3 size: 14 residues. Germline V gives CDR1 MDHEN, CDR2 SYDVKM. An equimolar mix of two oligonucleotides served as the beta constant-region primer for TRBC1 and TRBC2. The ligated cDNA underwent four PCR rounds using SP2 and nested alpha and beta constant-region primers. MiXCR was run by TCRdb on the UMI-ligation and nested PCR reads, yielding one entry per CDR3 protein. The sample includes approximately 150,000 distinct CDR3 sequences, over 20% seen only once; the top ten take around 0.11%. Notes on the study in general: Findings for naive and memory subsets could not be checked against ground truth. Possibly reflecting memory cells re-expressing CD45RA, a few larger clonotypes occurred in naive repertoires, especially CD8.

To note about this clonotype: What it binds is unknown.

This TCR was recovered from a human donor in good health. Source material: naive CD4+ T cells from blood. The chain employs TRBV28 and TRBJ2-7; the match to TRBD1 covers 10 bases. CDR3 nucleotides: TGTGCCAGCAGGACCGGACAGGGGGTGTACGAGCAGTACTTC. It codes for CASRTGQGVYEQYF.